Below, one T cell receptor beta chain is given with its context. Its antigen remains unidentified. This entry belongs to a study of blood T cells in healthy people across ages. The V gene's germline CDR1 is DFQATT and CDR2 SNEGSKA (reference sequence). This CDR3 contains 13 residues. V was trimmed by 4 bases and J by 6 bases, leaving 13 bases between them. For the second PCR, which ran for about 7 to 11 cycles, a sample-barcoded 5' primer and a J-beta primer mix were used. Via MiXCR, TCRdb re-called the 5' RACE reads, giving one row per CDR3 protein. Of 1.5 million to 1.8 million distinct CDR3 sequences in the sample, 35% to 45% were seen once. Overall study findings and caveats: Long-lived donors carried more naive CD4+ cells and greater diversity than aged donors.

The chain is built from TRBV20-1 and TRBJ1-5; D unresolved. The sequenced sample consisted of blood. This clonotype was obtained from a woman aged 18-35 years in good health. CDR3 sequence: CSATRPPSQPQHF. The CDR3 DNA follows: TGCAGTGCTACCAGACCGCCCAGTCAGCCCCAGCATTTT.